A selection of T cell receptor beta chains follows, all from one sample in a study of immune evolution from preneoplasia to lung adenocarcinoma. The data were produced by immunoSEQ multiplex PCR, yet TCRdb's version contains in-frame clones alone and is incomplete. The repertoire holds 8,000 or so clones, with 83% as singletons. Sequencing used FFPE minimally invasive lung adenocarcinoma tissue. The receptors derive from a person aged 70 to 79 with lung adenocarcinoma. The CDR3 runs from the conserved cysteine through the conserved F or W. The D gene is left open where the match is weak. Size values are once, few and many counts, or a class for expanded clones, and some rows have none.

v_gene: TRBV20-1
j_gene: TRBJ1-2
abundance: once
d_gene: -
CDR3nt: TGCAGTGCTAGAGATCCGATCACCTTC
CDR3aa: CSARDPITF

v_gene: TRBV5-4
j_gene: TRBJ1-2
abundance: -
d_gene: -
CDR3nt: TGTGCCAGCAGCCGGGGGGGCGAGGACTATGGCTACACCTTC
CDR3aa: CASSRGGEDYGYTF

v_gene: TRBV29-1
j_gene: TRBJ1-2
abundance: -
d_gene: -
CDR3nt: TGCAGCGTTGAATCCCTAGAGAACTATGGCTACACCTTC
CDR3aa: CSVESLENYGYTF

v_gene: TRBV5-1
j_gene: TRBJ2-1
abundance: once
d_gene: -
CDR3nt: TGCGCCAGCAGCCTGACAGGAAGTCGAGGTTACAATGAGCAGTTCTTC
CDR3aa: CASSLTGSRGYNEQFF

v_gene: TRBV20-1
j_gene: TRBJ2-3
abundance: -
d_gene: -
CDR3nt: TGCAGTGCTAGGGTGGTTGATACGCAGTATTTT
CDR3aa: CSARVVDTQYF

v_gene: TRBV30
j_gene: TRBJ2-2
abundance: -
d_gene: -
CDR3nt: TGTGCCTGGAGTGTACTAGGGTTATCGAACACCGGGGAGCTGTTTTTT
CDR3aa: CAWSVLGLSNTGELFF

v_gene: TRBV10-1
j_gene: TRBJ2-1
abundance: -
d_gene: -
CDR3nt: TGCGCCACCTACAGGGAGTACAATGAGCAGTTCTTC
CDR3aa: CATYREYNEQFF

v_gene: TRBV15
j_gene: TRBJ1-1
abundance: -
d_gene: -
CDR3nt: TGTGCCACCAGCAGAGATGCGCAGGGGTGGAATTTCTTT
CDR3aa: CATSRDAQGWNFF

v_gene: TRBV19
j_gene: TRBJ1-6
abundance: -
d_gene: -
CDR3nt: TGTGCCAGTAGTATCCGAGGGCTTCCATATAATTCACCCCTCCACTTT
CDR3aa: CASSIRGLPYNSPLHF

v_gene: TRBV2
j_gene: TRBJ1-4
abundance: -
d_gene: -
CDR3nt: TGTGCCAGCAGGTTTGGAGATTCCGGTAATGAAAAACTGTTTTTT
CDR3aa: CASRFGDSGNEKLFF

v_gene: TRBV20-1
j_gene: TRBJ2-1
abundance: -
d_gene: TRBD1
CDR3nt: TGCAGTGTCCTAGACAGGGAAAAGCAGTTCTTC
CDR3aa: CSVLDREKQFF

v_gene: TRBV4-1
j_gene: TRBJ2-2
abundance: -
d_gene: TRBD1
CDR3nt: TGCGCCAGCAGCCAAGAAGGGGACAGGGCCACCGGGGAGCTGTTTTTT
CDR3aa: CASSQEGDRATGELFF

v_gene: TRBV11-2
j_gene: TRBJ2-1
abundance: -
d_gene: TRBD1
CDR3nt: TGTGCCAGCAGCCAGAACAGGGGGGCAAACAATGAGCAGTTCTTC
CDR3aa: CASSQNRGANNEQFF

v_gene: TRBV11-2
j_gene: TRBJ1-1
abundance: once
d_gene: -
CDR3nt: TGTGCCAGCAGCTTAGATCTACGGGCAGGGTTTTCGAACACTGAAGCTTTCTTT
CDR3aa: CASSLDLRAGFSNTEAFF

v_gene: TRBV2
j_gene: TRBJ2-3
abundance: -
d_gene: TRBD1
CDR3nt: TGTGCCAGCAGACTAGGACAGGGTCGAGATACGCAGTATTTT
CDR3aa: CASRLGQGRDTQYF

v_gene: TRBV10-3
j_gene: TRBJ1-1
abundance: -
d_gene: -
CDR3nt: TGTGCCATCAGTGAGTCGACAGACATGAACACTGAAGCTTTCTTT
CDR3aa: CAISESTDMNTEAFF

v_gene: TRBV7-8
j_gene: TRBJ1-1
abundance: -
d_gene: TRBD1
CDR3nt: TGTGCCAGCAGCTCCGGGCGACAGGGATTGAACACTGAAGCTTTCTTT
CDR3aa: CASSSGRQGLNTEAFF

v_gene: TRBV5-1
j_gene: TRBJ2-3
abundance: -
d_gene: -
CDR3nt: TGCGCCAGCAGCCCCGTAGGGGATACGCAGTATTTT
CDR3aa: CASSPVGDTQYF

v_gene: TRBV9
j_gene: TRBJ2-7
abundance: few
d_gene: TRBD2
CDR3nt: TGTGCCAGCAGCGCCCAGTCTCGGGCTAGCGGCACCTACGAGCAGTACTTC
CDR3aa: CASSAQSRASGTYEQYF

v_gene: TRBV7-3
j_gene: TRBJ2-1
abundance: -
d_gene: TRBD2
CDR3nt: TGTGCCAGCAGCTCTACTAGCGGGACCTCCTACAATGAGCAGTTCTTC
CDR3aa: CASSSTSGTSYNEQFF

v_gene: TRBV19
j_gene: TRBJ2-1
abundance: -
d_gene: -
CDR3nt: TGTGCCACCGCCCCTCCTTTGAGCTCCTACAATGAGCAGTTCTTC
CDR3aa: CATAPPLSSYNEQFF

v_gene: TRBV9
j_gene: TRBJ1-2
abundance: -
d_gene: -
CDR3nt: TGTGCCAGCAGCGTCGAGGGGGGGCTAGGCTACACCTTC
CDR3aa: CASSVEGGLGYTF

v_gene: TRBV7-9
j_gene: TRBJ1-2
abundance: medium-sized
d_gene: -
CDR3nt: TGTGCCAGCAGCTCGTCGACAGTGAGCTATGGCTACACCTTC
CDR3aa: CASSSSTVSYGYTF

v_gene: TRBV7-2
j_gene: TRBJ1-2
abundance: few
d_gene: -
CDR3nt: TGTGCCAGCAGCTTCGGTCGGGGAAACTATGGCTACACCTTC
CDR3aa: CASSFGRGNYGYTF

v_gene: TRBV2
j_gene: TRBJ2-5
abundance: -
d_gene: TRBD1
CDR3nt: TGTGCCAGCAGTGAATGGGGACAGGGAGGAGAGACCCAGTACTTC
CDR3aa: CASSEWGQGGETQYF

v_gene: TRBV30
j_gene: TRBJ1-6
abundance: -
d_gene: -
CDR3nt: TGTGCCTGGAGTGTAGGACAGAGTAATTCACCCCTCCACTTT
CDR3aa: CAWSVGQSNSPLHF

v_gene: TRBV19
j_gene: TRBJ2-2
abundance: few
d_gene: -
CDR3nt: TGTGCCAGTAGTTTGGGACAGAACACCGGGGAGCTGTTTTTT
CDR3aa: CASSLGQNTGELFF

v_gene: TRBV4-1
j_gene: TRBJ1-3
abundance: few
d_gene: -
CDR3nt: TGCGCCAGCAGAGGCTGGGGGCAGGGAAACACCATATATTTT
CDR3aa: CASRGWGQGNTIYF

v_gene: TRBV6-1
j_gene: TRBJ1-2
abundance: -
d_gene: -
CDR3nt: TGTGCCAGCAGTGAACTACTCCAGGGTTCCTATGGCTACACCTTC
CDR3aa: CASSELLQGSYGYTF

v_gene: TRBV29-1
j_gene: TRBJ1-1
abundance: -
d_gene: -
CDR3nt: TGCAGCGTTGAGGGCGGGAACACTGAAGCTTTCTTT
CDR3aa: CSVEGGNTEAFF

v_gene: TRBV7-2
j_gene: TRBJ2-7
abundance: -
d_gene: -
CDR3nt: TGTGCCAGCAGCTTAGTGGGGGGCCACGAGCAGTACTTC
CDR3aa: CASSLVGGHEQYF